The rows below give T cell receptor beta chains drawn from one sample of a study of Graves' ophthalmopathy and Graves' hyperthyroidism. TCRdb itself ran the multiplex PCR reads through MiXCR, one entry per CDR3 protein. The sample has about 1.1 million distinct CDR3 sequences, around a third seen once. Sequenced material: peripheral blood or thyroid tissue (not recorded which). All receptors derive from an adult man with Graves' hyperthyroidism. Both conserved end residues are part of each CDR3. D genes are given only for firm matches. Not all rows give a size; the values are once, few, many and, for expanded clones, a class.

v_call: TRBV10-2; d_call: -; clone_size: -; j_call: TRBJ2-5; cdr3_aa: CASSPFGRETQYF; cdr3_nt: TGCGCCAGCAGCCCGTTCGGGCGAGAGACCCAGTACTTC
v_call: TRBV2; d_call: -; clone_size: once; j_call: TRBJ1-4; cdr3_aa: CASSASTGRNEKLFF; cdr3_nt: TGTGCCAGCAGTGCTTCAACCGGGAGAAATGAAAAACTGTTTTTT
v_call: TRBV25-1; d_call: -; clone_size: -; j_call: TRBJ1-1; cdr3_aa: CASSDWVGGLEAFF; cdr3_nt: TGTGCCAGCAGTGACTGGGTCGGGGGGCTTGAAGCTTTCTTT
v_call: TRBV28; d_call: TRBD2; clone_size: -; j_call: TRBJ2-5; cdr3_aa: CASNPTSEQETQYF; cdr3_nt: TGTGCCAGCAATCCAACTAGCGAGCAAGAGACCCAGTACTTC
v_call: TRBV6-5; d_call: TRBD1; clone_size: -; j_call: TRBJ1-2; cdr3_aa: CATRQGFGYTF; cdr3_nt: TGTGCCACCCGACAGGGGTTTGGCTACACCTTC
v_call: TRBV10-2; d_call: -; clone_size: -; j_call: TRBJ2-3; cdr3_aa: CAGGDGNTDTQYF; cdr3_nt: TGCGCCGGCGGGGACGGGAACACAGATACGCAGTATTTT
v_call: TRBV20-1; d_call: TRBD1; clone_size: -; j_call: TRBJ2-7; cdr3_aa: CSASLGQGGSYEQYF; cdr3_nt: TGCAGTGCTAGTCTCGGACAGGGGGGTTCCTACGAGCAGTACTTC
v_call: TRBV3-1; d_call: TRBD1; clone_size: -; j_call: TRBJ1-2; cdr3_aa: CASSQDRGQALRGYTF; cdr3_nt: TGTGCCAGCAGCCAAGATCGAGGACAGGCTTTACGAGGCTACACCTTC
v_call: TRBV7-8; d_call: TRBD1; clone_size: -; j_call: TRBJ1-5; cdr3_aa: CASSPLVFQAGGFDQPQHF; cdr3_nt: TGTGCCAGCAGCCCCCTAGTTTTTCAGGCAGGGGGGTTCGACCAGCCCCAGCATTTT
v_call: TRBV12-3/TRBV12-4; d_call: -; clone_size: many; j_call: TRBJ2-2; cdr3_aa: CASNAGTGELFF; cdr3_nt: TGTGCCAGCAACGCAGGGACCGGGGAGCTGTTTTTT
v_call: TRBV20-1; d_call: TRBD2; clone_size: many; j_call: TRBJ2-6; cdr3_aa: CSARIGGSGANVLTF; cdr3_nt: TGCAGTGCTAGAATCGGGGGGAGTGGGGCCAACGTCCTGACTTTC
v_call: TRBV10-3; d_call: -; clone_size: -; j_call: TRBJ1-4; cdr3_aa: CAISEEGMMEKLFF; cdr3_nt: TGTGCCATCAGTGAGGAGGGGATGATGGAAAAACTGTTTTTT
v_call: TRBV29-1; d_call: -; clone_size: many; j_call: TRBJ1-5; cdr3_aa: CSVGGGRNQPQHF; cdr3_nt: TGCAGCGTTGGGGGGGGGCGCAATCAGCCCCAGCATTTT
v_call: TRBV6-5; d_call: -; clone_size: -; j_call: TRBJ1-6; cdr3_aa: CASSYSPGIGSPLHF; cdr3_nt: TGTGCCAGCAGTTACTCACCGGGAATAGGATCACCCCTCCACTTT
v_call: TRBV20-1; d_call: -; clone_size: -; j_call: TRBJ2-7; cdr3_aa: CSARAPQSHPLGQYF; cdr3_nt: TGCAGTGCTAGAGCTCCGCAGAGCCATCCTTTGGGGCAGTACTTC
v_call: TRBV6-2/TRBV6-3; d_call: -; clone_size: -; j_call: TRBJ2-2; cdr3_aa: CATLAGWNTGELFF; cdr3_nt: TGTGCCACCCTTGCGGGCTGGAACACCGGGGAGCTGTTTTTT
v_call: TRBV2; d_call: TRBD1; clone_size: few; j_call: TRBJ2-5; cdr3_aa: CASRADRVETQYF; cdr3_nt: TGTGCCAGCAGGGCGGACAGGGTGGAGACCCAGTACTTC
v_call: TRBV7-2; d_call: -; clone_size: many; j_call: TRBJ1-1; cdr3_aa: CASRNGLNTEAFF; cdr3_nt: TGTGCCAGCAGAAACGGATTGAACACTGAAGCTTTCTTT
v_call: TRBV20-1; d_call: TRBD1; clone_size: -; j_call: TRBJ2-7; cdr3_aa: CSAKGQGPSYEQYF; cdr3_nt: TGCAGTGCAAAGGGACAGGGGCCGTCCTACGAGCAGTACTTC
v_call: TRBV5-5; d_call: -; clone_size: -; j_call: TRBJ1-2; cdr3_aa: CASSLFVHPTNGYTF; cdr3_nt: TGTGCCAGCAGCCTGTTCGTGCACCCTACTAATGGCTACACCTTC
v_call: TRBV11-1; d_call: -; clone_size: few; j_call: TRBJ2-7; cdr3_aa: CASSLGTAQYEQYF; cdr3_nt: TGTGCCAGCAGCTTAGGGACCGCACAATACGAGCAGTACTTC
v_call: TRBV4-3; d_call: -; clone_size: -; j_call: TRBJ1-6; cdr3_aa: CASSQETAYSPLHF; cdr3_nt: TGCGCCAGCAGCCAAGAAACAGCTTATTCACCCCTCCACTTT
v_call: TRBV12-3/TRBV12-4; d_call: TRBD2; clone_size: -; j_call: TRBJ2-5; cdr3_aa: CASTTGLAGVIATQYF; cdr3_nt: TGTGCCAGCACTACAGGACTAGCGGGAGTTATAGCGACCCAGTACTTC
v_call: TRBV4-1; d_call: -; clone_size: once; j_call: TRBJ1-4; cdr3_aa: CASSPPRGSPKLFF; cdr3_nt: TGCGCCAGCAGCCCCCCGAGGGGATCGCCAAAACTGTTTTTT
v_call: TRBV5-1; d_call: -; clone_size: -; j_call: TRBJ2-7; cdr3_aa: CASSLVGGFSYEQYF; cdr3_nt: TGCGCCAGCAGCTTGGTAGGGGGATTCTCCTACGAGCAGTACTTC
v_call: TRBV11-2; d_call: TRBD1; clone_size: -; j_call: TRBJ1-1; cdr3_aa: CASAPQGAAEAFF; cdr3_nt: TGTGCCAGCGCCCCGCAGGGGGCTGCTGAAGCTTTCTTT
v_call: TRBV20-1; d_call: -; clone_size: many; j_call: TRBJ2-7; cdr3_aa: CSARDLTGAYEQYF; cdr3_nt: TGCAGTGCTAGAGATCTGACCGGGGCCTACGAGCAGTACTTC
v_call: TRBV24-1; d_call: TRBD2; clone_size: few; j_call: TRBJ2-7; cdr3_aa: CATSETPSGGASYEQYF; cdr3_nt: TGTGCCACCAGTGAAACCCCTAGCGGGGGGGCTTCCTACGAGCAGTACTTC
v_call: TRBV30; d_call: -; clone_size: -; j_call: TRBJ1-5; cdr3_aa: CAWNAGINQPQHF; cdr3_nt: TGTGCCTGGAATGCAGGGATCAATCAGCCCCAGCATTTT
v_call: TRBV7-2; d_call: -; clone_size: -; j_call: TRBJ2-7; cdr3_aa: CASSLLRGQGGLYEQYF; cdr3_nt: TGTGCCAGCAGCTTATTGAGGGGGCAGGGGGGACTTTACGAGCAGTACTTC
v_call: TRBV9; d_call: -; clone_size: many; j_call: TRBJ1-1; cdr3_aa: CASSVVLGKVTEAFF; cdr3_nt: TGTGCCAGCAGCGTAGTCTTAGGGAAGGTCACTGAAGCTTTCTTT
v_call: TRBV12-3/TRBV12-4; d_call: -; clone_size: -; j_call: TRBJ1-1; cdr3_aa: CASSTGSNTEAFF; cdr3_nt: TGTGCCAGCAGCACAGGTTCCAACACTGAAGCTTTCTTT
v_call: TRBV11-2; d_call: TRBD1; clone_size: many; j_call: TRBJ1-1; cdr3_aa: CASSFGQGHTEAFF; cdr3_nt: TGTGCCAGCAGCTTCGGACAGGGCCACACTGAAGCTTTCTTT
v_call: TRBV29-1; d_call: -; clone_size: -; j_call: TRBJ2-1; cdr3_aa: CSGLEGMGQFF; cdr3_nt: TGCAGCGGTCTCGAAGGGATGGGGCAGTTCTTC
v_call: TRBV9; d_call: -; clone_size: once; j_call: TRBJ2-3; cdr3_aa: CASSVAGYNEQYF; cdr3_nt: TGTGCCAGCAGCGTAGCCGGGTACAATGAGCAGTATTTT
v_call: TRBV20-1; d_call: TRBD2; clone_size: -; j_call: TRBJ2-5; cdr3_aa: CSARDRGLAGVDQETQYF; cdr3_nt: TGCAGTGCTAGAGATAGGGGACTAGCGGGAGTAGACCAAGAGACCCAGTACTTC
v_call: TRBV7-2; d_call: -; clone_size: -; j_call: TRBJ2-5; cdr3_aa: CASFLRGHQETQYF; cdr3_nt: TGTGCCAGCTTTCTGCGGGGGCATCAAGAGACCCAGTACTTC
v_call: TRBV25-1; d_call: -; clone_size: once; j_call: TRBJ1-6; cdr3_aa: CASSGGGNSPLHF; cdr3_nt: TGTGCCAGCAGTGGGGGAGGTAATTCACCCCTCCACTTT
v_call: TRBV10-2; d_call: -; clone_size: few; j_call: TRBJ2-2; cdr3_aa: CASGVTANTGELFF; cdr3_nt: TGCGCCAGCGGAGTAACAGCGAACACCGGGGAGCTGTTTTTT
v_call: TRBV28; d_call: -; clone_size: -; j_call: TRBJ1-2; cdr3_aa: CASSSRGTAPDGYTF; cdr3_nt: TGTGCCAGCAGTTCCCGGGGTACGGCCCCGGATGGCTACACCTTC
v_call: TRBV7-2; d_call: -; clone_size: few; j_call: TRBJ1-6; cdr3_aa: CASRNPQGSSYNSPLRF; cdr3_nt: TGTGCCAGCAGGAATCCACAGGGCAGCTCCTATAATTCACCCCTCCGCTTT
v_call: TRBV5-5; d_call: -; clone_size: -; j_call: TRBJ1-6; cdr3_aa: CASSPNGPRNSPLHF; cdr3_nt: TGTGCCAGCAGCCCAAACGGGCCGCGGAATTCACCCCTCCACTTT
v_call: TRBV6-5; d_call: -; clone_size: many; j_call: TRBJ1-5; cdr3_aa: CASSEMDSQPQHF; cdr3_nt: TGTGCCAGCAGCGAAATGGACAGTCAGCCCCAGCATTTT
v_call: TRBV25-1; d_call: -; clone_size: -; j_call: TRBJ1-1; cdr3_aa: CASSLAAVTFF; cdr3_nt: TGTGCCAGCAGTTTAGCGGCCGTGACTTTCTTT
v_call: TRBV10-3; d_call: -; clone_size: -; j_call: TRBJ1-3; cdr3_aa: CAIGGGHSGNTIYF; cdr3_nt: TGTGCCATCGGTGGGGGCCACTCTGGAAACACCATATATTTT
v_call: TRBV12-3/TRBV12-4; d_call: TRBD1; clone_size: few; j_call: TRBJ1-1; cdr3_aa: CASNPQGAPEAFF; cdr3_nt: TGTGCCAGCAACCCACAGGGGGCCCCTGAAGCTTTCTTT
v_call: TRBV20-1; d_call: -; clone_size: many; j_call: TRBJ1-2; cdr3_aa: CSARGSNYGYTF; cdr3_nt: TGCAGTGCCCGGGGATCTAACTATGGCTACACCTTC
v_call: TRBV4-1; d_call: -; clone_size: many; j_call: TRBJ1-6; cdr3_aa: CASSQDGASPLHF; cdr3_nt: TGCGCCAGCAGCCAAGACGGCGCTTCACCCCTCCACTTT
v_call: TRBV5-8; d_call: TRBD1; clone_size: -; j_call: TRBJ2-7; cdr3_aa: CASSLPDRGDEQYF; cdr3_nt: TGTGCCAGCAGCCTACCAGACAGGGGGGACGAGCAGTACTTC
v_call: TRBV15; d_call: TRBD1; clone_size: once; j_call: TRBJ1-2; cdr3_aa: CARSTGGWGYGYTF; cdr3_nt: TGTGCTAGATCAACAGGGGGCTGGGGGTATGGCTACACCTTC
v_call: TRBV7-2; d_call: TRBD1; clone_size: -; j_call: TRBJ2-7; cdr3_aa: CASSSGTGGHNEQYF; cdr3_nt: TGTGCCAGCAGCTCCGGGACAGGGGGCCATAACGAGCAGTACTTC
v_call: TRBV19; d_call: -; clone_size: many; j_call: TRBJ1-5; cdr3_aa: CASSIIVGQGRNQPQHF; cdr3_nt: TGTGCCAGTAGTATAATCGTTGGGCAGGGGAGGAATCAGCCCCAGCATTTT
v_call: TRBV5-1; d_call: TRBD1; clone_size: many; j_call: TRBJ1-6; cdr3_aa: CASSTRTGTPLHF; cdr3_nt: TGCGCCAGCAGCACTCGGACAGGCACACCCCTCCACTTT
v_call: TRBV6-5; d_call: -; clone_size: -; j_call: TRBJ1-1; cdr3_aa: CASSWVGLTEAFF; cdr3_nt: TGTGCCAGCAGCTGGGTTGGGTTAACTGAAGCTTTCTTT
v_call: TRBV2; d_call: -; clone_size: -; j_call: TRBJ2-5; cdr3_aa: CASSPRPELQETQYF; cdr3_nt: TGTGCCAGCAGCCCTAGGCCGGAACTTCAAGAGACCCAGTACTTC
v_call: TRBV11-2; d_call: -; clone_size: few; j_call: TRBJ2-7; cdr3_aa: CASSLDVSSEQYF; cdr3_nt: TGTGCCAGCAGCTTAGATGTTTCAAGCGAGCAGTACTTC
v_call: TRBV7-9; d_call: -; clone_size: -; j_call: TRBJ2-7; cdr3_aa: CASSSRDEEEQYF; cdr3_nt: TGTGCCAGCAGCTCCCGGGACGAGGAGGAGCAGTACTTC
v_call: TRBV15; d_call: -; clone_size: many; j_call: TRBJ2-5; cdr3_aa: CATSRDPGQETQYF; cdr3_nt: TGTGCCACCAGCAGAGATCCGGGGCAAGAGACCCAGTACTTC
v_call: TRBV7-2; d_call: TRBD2; clone_size: -; j_call: TRBJ2-7; cdr3_aa: CASSASPLLSGRAHAYEQYF; cdr3_nt: TGTGCCAGCAGCGCGTCGCCTCTTCTTAGCGGGAGGGCCCACGCCTACGAGCAGTACTTC